This TCR beta chain was observed in a study of cytomegalovirus exposure and HLA in healthy donors. Profiling relied on immunoSEQ multiplex PCR, and the TCRdb table lists in-frame clones only, not all of them. The sample holds about 330,000 clones, more than 80% seen once. Germline assignment: CDR1 SEHNR and CDR2 FQNEAQ (reference sequence). The V end was cut by 3 bases, the J end by 6 bases, with 9 bases between. CDR3 length: 13 residues. V usage is TRBV7-9 and J usage is TRBJ1-5; D unresolved. The sample taken for sequencing was PBMCs. This receptor was obtained from a woman between 18 and 29 years old in good health and CMV-seronegative. In DNA form, the CDR3 reads TGTGCCAGCAGCTTGGACGGACTTCAGCCCCAGCATTTT. Translating gives CASSLDGLQPQHF.